The 30 T cell receptor beta chains below were found in one sample sequenced in a study of control samples from healthy donors and cancer patients. Data came from immunoSEQ multiplex PCR; TCRdb stores just in-frame clones and leaves some out. Of 180,000 or so clones in the sample, roughly 91% are singletons; the top ten hold about 1.6%. The source material was blood. The source of these receptors is a woman aged 25-40 years in good health.

V is TRBV5-4 and J is TRBJ2-4; TRBD2 agrees at 7 bases. The germline CDR1 and CDR2 sequences are SGHNT and YYREEE (reference sequence). The CDR3 length is 15 residues. V shed 3 bases, J shed 3 bases, and the junction held 6 bases outside the gene matches. The CDR3: CASSSTGGGKNIQYF. CDR3 DNA: TGTGCCAGCAGCTCGACGGGGGGAGGCAAAAACATTCAGTACTTC.

This sequence joins TRBV7-2 and TRBJ2-3; TRBD2 aligns across 7 bases. V shed 1 base and J 2 bases; nucleotides not matched to a gene: 12. Germline CDR1 SGHTA, CDR2 FQGNSA. This CDR3 has 18 amino acids. CDR3 loop: CASSLVRTSAPITDTQYF. The CDR3 coding sequence is TGTGCCAGCAGCTTAGTTAGAACTAGCGCCCCTATCACAGATACGCAGTATTTT. Based on the CDR3 plus reference TRBV7-2 and TRBJ2-3, the full variable domain is GAGVSQSPSNKVTEKGKDVELRCDPISGHTALYWYRQSLGQGLEFLIYFQGNSAPDKSGLPSDRFSAERTGGSVSTLTIQRTQQEDSAVYLCASSLVRTSAPITDTQYFGPGTRLTVL.

This chain uses TRBV28 with TRBJ1-2; the match to TRBD1 covers 8 bases. Germline CDR1 and CDR2: MDHEN and SYDVKM. V lost 3 bases, J lost 4 bases, and 4 bases stayed unmatched. The CDR3 sequence is 14 residues long. The CDR3 region is CASSFAGGAYGYTF. The CDR3 DNA follows: TGTGCCAGCAGTTTTGCAGGGGGCGCCTATGGCTACACCTTC.

The chain combines TRBV15 with TRBJ1-3, with 7 bases aligning to TRBD1. V was clipped by 5 bases and J by 0 bases; unmatched bases: 4. Germline V gene lookup returns CDR1 LNHNV and CDR2 YYDKDF (reference sequence). There are 15 residues in the CDR3. CDR3 DNA: TGTGCCACCAGCCCGGACAGGAGCTCTGGAAACACCATATATTTT. Its translation is CATSPDRSSGNTIYF.

V is TRBV7-2 and J is TRBJ2-1; TRBD2 aligns across 15 bases. This CDR3 contains 15 residues. The trim removed 1 base at V and 10 bases at J, leaving 2 bases unmatched. Germline V gene data show CDR1 as SGHTA and CDR2 as FQGNSA. The chain's CDR3 is CASSLDGLAGGEQFF. CDR3 DNA: TGTGCCAGCAGCTTAGATGGACTAGCGGGAGGGGAGCAGTTCTTC.

This clone showed up just a few times. This chain connects TRBV28 to TRBJ2-2; D is uncertain. V shed 5 bases and J shed 3 bases, with 7 bases lying between them. Germline V gene data show CDR1 as MDHEN and CDR2 as SYDVKM. The CDR3 consists of 13 residues. The CDR3 reads CASSLQYTGELFF. CDR3 coding DNA: TGTGCCAGCAGTCTCCAATACACCGGGGAGCTGTTTTTT.

The chain combines TRBV19 with TRBJ1-1, with 7 bases matching TRBD1. J was trimmed by 5 bases and V by 4 bases; bases with no gene match: 4. The germline CDR1 and CDR2 sequences are LNHDA and SQIVND (reference sequence). The CDR3 length is 13 residues. The CDR3 spells CASSTTGRTEAFF. In DNA, the CDR3 is TGTGCCAGTAGTACGACAGGGCGAACTGAAGCTTTCTTT.

This clone was recorded once. This chain uses TRBV21-1 with TRBJ2-1; no DNA check was done on the table's D call, TRBD1. TRBV21-1 is marked as a pseudogene. The CDR3 is made up of 16 amino acids. The chain's CDR3 is CASSPRDRRSYNEQFF. In DNA form, the CDR3 reads TGTGCCAGCAGCCCCCGGGACAGGCGCTCCTACAATGAGCAGTTCTTC.

This chain connects TRBV10-1 to TRBJ1-1, with a weak D call TRBD1 (6 bases). CDR3 length: 13 amino acids. CDR1 WNHNN and CDR2 SYGVQD come from the germline V gene (reference sequence). The V gene lost 4 bases and the J gene lost 8 bases, with 14 bases spanning the gap. The CDR3, as DNA: TGCGCCAGCAGTGCCTGGAGAGACAGGGAAGCTTTCTTT. It is translated as CASSAWRDREAFF.

The chain couples TRBV6-5 to TRBJ2-3; 11 nucleotides line up with TRBD2. Losses at the gene ends were 2 bases for V and 4 bases for J; bases not matched to a gene: 2. Germline V gene data show CDR1 as MNHEY and CDR2 as SVGAGI. CDR3 size: 15 residues. CDR3 residues: CASSYTSGSSDTQYF. The CDR3 coding sequence is TGTGCCAGCAGTTACACTAGCGGGAGCTCAGATACGCAGTATTTT.

The gene calls are TRBV27 and TRBJ1-2; perhaps TRBD1 as D (6 bases). Per germline, CDR1 MNHEY and CDR2 SMNVEV (reference sequence). Deletions cut 3 bases from V and 6 bases from J, with 11 bases between. The CDR3 contains 13 residues. The DNA of the CDR3 is TGTGCCAGCAGTTTGTTAGGGGGGGATGGCTACACCTTC. It specifies CASSLLGGDGYTF.

The chain is built from TRBV4-2 and TRBJ2-1; the match to TRBD1 covers 7 bases. The germline V gene has CDR1 LGHNA and CDR2 YNFKEQ. This CDR3 is built from 15 residues. With V trimmed by 0 bases and J by 3 bases, 2 bases remained unmatched. CDR3 DNA sequence: TGTGCCAGCAGCCAAGAGAGGACAGGCTACAATGAGCAGTTCTTC. Amino acids: CASSQERTGYNEQFF.

The chain has TRBV4-2 and TRBJ2-5, with 8 positions matching TRBD2. This CDR3 contains 16 residues. After removal of 0 bases from V and 2 bases from J, the junction contained 5 bases not matched to a gene. CDR1 LGHNA and CDR2 YNFKEQ come from the germline V gene. CDR3 bases: TGTGCCAGCAGCCAAGATTGGGTAGCGGGGCAAGAGACCCAGTACTTC. It codes for CASSQDWVAGQETQYF.

This clone was detected once. The V gene is TRBV28, the J gene TRBJ2-1; D ambiguous. Trimming removed 7 bases at V and 9 bases at J, with 13 bases between. Germline V lookup: CDR1 MDHEN, CDR2 SYDVKM. This CDR3 spans 12 amino acids. Written as DNA, the CDR3 is TGTGCCAGCACCCTAACAGTAGGTGAGCAGTTCTTC. It specifies CASTLTVGEQFF.

For this clone: The same CDR3 is also encoded by other DNA sequences in this sample. CDR3 DNA: TGTGCCAGCAGTGAGGCTAGCGGGGGTGGCACCGGGGAGCTGTTTTTT. It encodes CASSEASGGGTGELFF. This sequence joins TRBV2 and TRBJ2-2, with 10 bases identical to TRBD2. The CDR3 has 16 residues. Per germline, CDR1 SNHLY and CDR2 FYNNEI. Germline trimming cut 3 bases from V and 4 bases from J; bases unmatched to any gene: 5.

Turning to this clone: In the same sample, other DNA sequences code for this CDR3. The chain couples TRBV12-3 or TRBV12-4 to TRBJ1-1; no clear D. This CDR3 region has 13 residues. The V and J ends lost 2 bases and 1 base respectively, with 5 bases between them. The CDR3, as DNA: TGTGCCAGCAGTTTAAGGCGGAACACTGAAGCTTTCTTT. Translated: CASSLRRNTEAFF.

The gene calls are TRBV5-5 and TRBJ1-2; D is perhaps TRBD1 (5 bases). CDR1 and CDR2 (germline): SGHKS, YYEKEE (reference sequence). The V end was cut by 0 bases, the J end by 7 bases, with 7 bases between. The CDR3 is 12 amino acids. Here the CDR3 DNA reads TGTGCCAGCAGCTTGGGGGGCGCTGGCTACACCTTC. Its translation: CASSLGGAGYTF.

The V and J genes are TRBV3-1 (or the pseudogene TRBV3-2) and TRBJ1-2; 8 positions match TRBD1. J lost 3 bases, V lost 0 bases, and 6 bases had no gene match. The CDR3 has 16 residues. Germline V CDR1 and CDR2: LGHDT, YNNKEL (reference sequence). CDR3 nucleotides: TGTGCCAGCAGCCAAGATGCTGCGACAGGGGACTATGGCTACACCTTC. It encodes CASSQDAATGDYGYTF.

V is TRBV28 and J is TRBJ2-7; D is perhaps TRBD2 (5 bases). The CDR3 contains 15 residues. The germline V gene encodes CDR1 MDHEN and CDR2 SYDVKM. V lost 2 bases and J lost 3, with 14 bases in between. The chain's CDR3 is CASSLATGLDYEQYF. Here the CDR3 DNA reads TGTGCCAGCAGTTTAGCTACTGGACTCGACTACGAGCAGTACTTC. Full variable domain (remainder filled in from reference TRBV28 and TRBJ2-7): DVKVTQSSRYLVKRTGEKVFLECVQDMDHENMFWYRQDPGLGLRLIYFSYDVKMKEKGDIPEGYSVSREKKERFSLILESASTNQTSMYLCASSLATGLDYEQYFGPGTRLTVT.

The V and J genes are TRBV5-1 and TRBJ1-1; 8 nucleotides align to TRBD1. J gave up 4 bases and V 5 bases, and 7 bases lay outside the gene matches. Germline CDR1 reads SGHRS; CDR2 reads YFSETQ. The CDR3 sequence is 14 residues long. CDR3 sequence (DNA): TGCGCCAGCAGGCCCTTTACAGGGGGCACTGAAGCTTTCTTT. Translating gives CASRPFTGGTEAFF.

This clone was detected only once. The chain combines TRBV4-3 with TRBJ2-1; 13 bases fit TRBD2. The V gene end was trimmed by 2 bases and the J gene end by 0 bases; junction bases not matched to a gene: 1. The CDR3 extends over 17 amino acids. From germline, CDR1 is LGHNA and CDR2 YSLEER. Written as DNA, the CDR3 is TGCGCCAGCAGCCAATGGACTAGCGGGAGCTCCTACAATGAGCAGTTCTTC. Protein sequence: CASSQWTSGSSYNEQFF.

The chain couples TRBV10-3 to TRBJ2-1; 7 nucleotides line up with TRBD2. Germline V CDR1 and CDR2: ENHRY, SYGVKD. The CDR3 runs to 14 residues. Trimming cost V 7 bases and J 0 bases; bases outside gene matches: 3. CDR3 in amino acids: CAIKAGSSYNEQFF. The CDR3 DNA reads TGTGCCATCAAAGCGGGGAGCTCCTACAATGAGCAGTTCTTC.

This clone was counted a few times. The gene calls are TRBV7-3 and TRBJ2-1; D is ambiguous. The CDR3 extends over 15 amino acids. V lost 1 base to trimming and J lost 6 bases, with 13 bases between them. Per germline, CDR1 SGHTA and CDR2 FQGTGA. CDR3 bases: TGTGCCAGCAGCTTAAATAAGGCTACCGGCAATGAGCAGTTCTTC. Translated, it gives CASSLNKATGNEQFF.

DNA for the CDR3: TGTGCCAGCAGCTTAGGGGGGGCCTTCCACGAGCAGTACTTC. It encodes CASSLGGAFHEQYF. The chain employs TRBV7-2 and TRBJ2-7; D could derive from TRBD1 or TRBD2 (6 bases each). Trimming pared 1 base from V and 5 bases from J, leaving 12 bases between. The CDR3 covers 14 residues. Germline-derived CDR1 and CDR2 are SGHTA and FQGNSA. The whole variable domain, filled in from reference TRBV7-2 and TRBJ2-7, reads GAGVSQSPSNKVTEKGKDVELRCDPISGHTALYWYRQSLGQGLEFLIYFQGNSAPDKSGLPSDRFSAERTGGSVSTLTIQRTQQEDSAVYLCASSLGGAFHEQYFGPGTRLTVT.

J is TRBJ2-1 and V is TRBV10-3; 14 bases map to TRBD2. V shed 10 bases, J shed 9 bases, and the junction held 11 bases outside the gene matches. Germline CDR1 reads ENHRY; CDR2 reads SYGVKD. This CDR3 region has 15 residues. The CDR3: CATGLAGGMRGEQFF. CDR3 DNA: TGTGCCACCGGACTAGCGGGAGGAATGAGGGGTGAGCAGTTCTTC.

The CDR3 DNA reads as TGTGCCAGCAGTTACCCGGGACAGGGCCCGAATCAGCCCCAGCATTTT. Translating it yields CASSYPGQGPNQPQHF. This sequence joins TRBV6-5 and TRBJ1-5; 9 nucleotides agree with TRBD1. Germline V gives CDR1 MNHEY, CDR2 SVGAGI. The length of the CDR3 is 16 residues. V lost 2 bases and J lost 4; bases outside the gene matches: 6.

The J gene is TRBJ1-4, the V gene TRBV9, with 10 bases fitting TRBD1. CDR1 and CDR2 (germline): SGDLS, YYNGEE. Losses at the gene ends were 1 base for V and 7 bases for J; bases not matched to a gene: 7. This CDR3 has 16 residues. The CDR3 here is CASSVRPTGGGEKLFF. DNA for the CDR3: TGTGCCAGCAGCGTACGACCGACAGGGGGCGGTGAAAAACTGTTTTTT.

The chain has TRBV20-1 and TRBJ2-1; TRBD2 matches 11 bases. V gave up 3 bases and J gave up 7 bases; unmatched junction bases: 8. There are 15 residues in the CDR3. Germline CDR1 DFQATT, CDR2 SNEGSKA (reference sequence). As DNA, the CDR3 is TGCAGTGCTAGTAGGACTAGCGGGCAGTTTAATGAGCAGTTCTTC. Amino acid sequence: CSASRTSGQFNEQFF.

The chain links TRBV27 to TRBJ1-2; the match to TRBD1 covers 8 bases. The V gene's germline CDR1 is MNHEY and CDR2 SMNVEV (reference sequence). V lost 8 bases and J lost 3; bases outside the gene matches: 8. This CDR3 is built from 14 residues. The CDR3 sequence: CASRTGQGDYGYTF. In nucleotides, the CDR3 is TGTGCCAGCCGCACCGGACAGGGTGACTATGGCTACACCTTC.

This clone occurred a few times. The chain joins TRBV7-8 to TRBJ1-4; the match to TRBD1 covers 9 bases. CDR1 SGHVS and CDR2 FQNEAQ come from the germline V gene. The CDR3 runs 15 residues. V shed 5 bases and J 5 bases; nucleotides not matched to a gene: 6. The CDR3 sequence is CASSPRDRANEKLFF. CDR3 DNA sequence: TGTGCCAGCAGCCCGAGGGACAGGGCAAATGAAAAACTGTTTTTT. The variable domain in full, completed from reference TRBV7-8 and TRBJ1-4, reads GAGVSQSPRYKVAKRGQDVALRCDPISGHVSLFWYQQALGQGPEFLTYFQNEAQLDKSGLPSDRFFAERPEGSVSTLKIQRTQQEDSAVYLCASSPRDRANEKLFFGSGTQLSVL.